The source of this T cell receptor beta chain is a study of CD8 T cells in ankylosing spondylitis. This clonotype turned up a few times. No antigen is known for it. Preparation of TCR beta libraries was done by quantitative 5'-RACE with molecular barcodes. TCRdb re-derived calls from the 5' RACE reads in MiXCR, one entry per CDR3 protein. This sample yields about 100,000 distinct CDR3 sequences, of which less than 25% are seen a single time; more than 9% belongs to the top ten. General study points: It was reported that disease-linked clones were significantly enriched in matched ankylosing spondylitis synovial fluid.

Germline V CDR1 and CDR2: LGHDT, YNNKEL (reference sequence). The CDR3 length is 12 residues. Trimming removed 4 bases at V and 8 bases at J, with 9 bases between. Source material: synovial fluid, either unsorted or a sorted T cell fraction (not recorded which). This chain joins TRBV3-1 and TRBJ2-1; D perhaps matches TRBD2 (5 bases). This TCR was recovered from a male donor with ankylosing spondylitis. The CDR3 sequence is CASSPQADEQFF. The CDR3 nucleotides are TGTGCCAGCAGCCCTCAAGCGGATGAGCAGTTCTTC.